Below are 23 T cell receptor beta chains sequenced from a single sample in a study of cytomegalovirus exposure and HLA in healthy donors. PCR involved 60 Vbeta and 13 Jbeta primers. This table comes from immunoSEQ multiplex PCR, and its TCRdb copy is limited to in-frame clones, with some not included. Found here are approximately 140,000 clones; the top ten clones hold about 1.6%. The sequenced sample was PBMCs. These receptors originate from a woman between 40 and 55 years old in good health and CMV-seronegative.

The chain couples TRBV4-1 to TRBJ2-7; D is possibly TRBD2 (6 bases). The V gene's germline CDR1 is MGHRA and CDR2 YSYEKL. V was shortened by 1 base and J by 3 bases, with 10 bases between the two germline ends. The CDR3 has 14 amino acids. This chain's CDR3 is CASSQAGERYEQYF. The CDR3 coding sequence is TGCGCCAGCAGCCAAGCGGGGGAGCGCTACGAGCAGTACTTC.

V and J are TRBV6-1 and TRBJ2-1; 8 bases fit TRBD2. CDR1 is MNHNS and CDR2 is SASEGT in the germline V gene. The CDR3 has 15 amino acids. V dropped 4 bases and J dropped 0; count of bases not matched to a gene: 2. CDR3 residues: CASSARGGSYNEQFF. In nucleotides, the CDR3 is TGTGCCAGCAGTGCACGGGGGGGCTCCTACAATGAGCAGTTCTTC.

The gene calls are TRBV6-5 and TRBJ2-3, with TRBD1 as a possible D gene (5 bases). The CDR3 totals 14 residues. V was trimmed by 6 bases and J by 1 base, leaving 11 bases between them. Per the germline V gene, CDR1 is MNHEY and CDR2 is SVGAGI. CDR3 nucleotide sequence: TGTGCCAGCAGAAGGGGTGGAGGCACAGATACGCAGTATTTT. The encoded protein is CASRRGGGTDTQYF.

The genes are TRBV4-3 and TRBJ1-3; D remains ambiguous. The CDR3 contains 14 residues. V was clipped by 1 base and J by 0 bases, with 4 bases between them. CDR1 and CDR2 (germline): LGHNA, YSLEER. The CDR3 sequence is CASSQAGSGNTIYF. CDR3 nucleotides: TGCGCCAGCAGCCAAGCGGGCTCTGGAAACACCATATATTTT.

The rearrangement joins TRBV5-6 to TRBJ2-2; D is unclear. There are 14 residues in the CDR3. In germline, CDR1 is SGHDT, CDR2 YYEEEE. Trimming stripped 4 bases from V and 3 bases from J, with 10 bases between. The CDR3 reads CASSPNRDTGELFF. The CDR3 nucleotides read TGTGCCAGCAGCCCGAACCGGGACACCGGGGAGCTGTTTTTT.

The chain carries TRBV7-2 and TRBJ1-5; D call uncertain. This CDR3 has 15 amino acids. Germline V gene data show CDR1 as SGHTA and CDR2 as FQGNSA. V lost 6 bases, J lost 2 bases, and 14 bases lay in between. This CDR3 is CASSAAWGGNQPQHF. The CDR3 nucleotides are TGTGCCAGCAGTGCCGCCTGGGGAGGCAATCAGCCCCAGCATTTT.

The chain recombines TRBV6-5 with TRBJ2-5; 9 bases match TRBD1. The CDR3 is 14 residues long. Germline values: CDR1 MNHEY, CDR2 SVGAGI. V shed 5 bases, J shed 5 bases, and the junction held 6 bases outside the gene matches. CDR3 sequence (DNA): TGTGCCAGCAGTCGCTTGGGACAGGGCGAGACCCAGTACTTC. It specifies CASSRLGQGETQYF.

The chain carries TRBV4-2 and TRBJ1-2; tentative D call: TRBD1 (5 bases). From germline, CDR1 is LGHNA and CDR2 YNFKEQ. The CDR3 covers 15 residues. The V gene lost 1 base and the J gene lost 3 bases, with 12 bases spanning the gap. The CDR3 DNA sequence: TGTGCCAGCAGCCAAGTCGAACAGGCTGACTATGGCTACACCTTC. It is translated as CASSQVEQADYGYTF.

The chain recombines TRBV4-1 with TRBJ1-2; D might be TRBD1 (5 bases). Trimming stripped 1 base from V and 3 bases from J, with 12 bases between. Germline values: CDR1 MGHRA, CDR2 YSYEKL. The CDR3 contains 15 residues. The CDR3 sequence is CASSQGQSWDYGYTF. CDR3 sequence (DNA): TGCGCCAGCAGCCAAGGACAGAGTTGGGACTATGGCTACACCTTC.

The chain uses TRBV18 and TRBJ2-5, with D uncertain. Trimming took off 6 bases at V and 1 base at J, with 15 bases between the two ends. Germline CDR1 reads KGHSH; CDR2 reads LQKENI. The CDR3 extends over 15 amino acids. CDR3 DNA sequence: TGTGCCAGCTCCCCTGGTCGTACTGTCCAAGAGACCCAGTACTTC. This codes for CASSPGRTVQETQYF.

V is TRBV6-5 and J is TRBJ1-1; 10 bases map to TRBD1. The CDR3 loop spans 13 amino acids. J gave up 4 bases and V 7 bases, and 3 bases lay outside the gene matches. CDR1 is MNHEY, CDR2 SVGAGI, per germline. The CDR3 coding sequence is TGTGCCAGCACCCGGACAGGGGGCACTGAAGCTTTCTTT. Its protein is CASTRTGGTEAFF.

This chain connects TRBV7-2 to TRBJ2-3; 10 bases agree with TRBD1. V lost 2 bases to trimming and J lost 8 bases; unmatched junction nucleotides: 10. Germline values: CDR1 SGHTA, CDR2 FQGNSA. This CDR3 has 16 amino acids. The CDR3 DNA is TGTGCCAGCAGCTTAAGGGACAGGGGCAGAGGGGGTACGCAGTATTTT. Residues: CASSLRDRGRGGTQYF.

The genes are TRBV10-3 and TRBJ2-3, with 9 bases identical to TRBD2. Germline CDR1 and CDR2: ENHRY and SYGVKD. J gave up 0 bases and V 11 bases, and 18 bases lay outside the gene matches. The CDR3 loop spans 18 amino acids. The CDR3 loop reads CAAGQNSGGASSTDTQYF. The CDR3 DNA sequence: TGTGCCGCCGGACAGAATAGCGGGGGTGCCTCTAGCACAGATACGCAGTATTTT.

V is TRBV5-4 and J is TRBJ2-2; TRBD2 matches at 7 bases. The CDR3 loop spans 17 amino acids. CDR1 SGHNT and CDR2 YYREEE come from the germline V gene (reference sequence). V was pared by 0 bases and J by 1 base, with 6 bases of the junction left unmatched. The chain's CDR3 is CASSLGRGEGNTGELFF. The CDR3 region has the DNA TGTGCCAGCAGCTTGGGTCGGGGGGAGGGGAACACCGGGGAGCTGTTTTTT.

The CDR3 DNA follows: TGTGCCAGCAGCATGACAGGGAATTACGACACTGAAGCTTTCTTT. Translating it yields CASSMTGNYDTEAFF. The genes are TRBV5-6 and TRBJ1-1, with TRBD1 identical over 7 bases. Germline trimming cut 4 bases from V and 3 bases from J; bases unmatched to any gene: 9. The germline V gene encodes CDR1 SGHDT and CDR2 YYEEEE. This CDR3 spans 15 amino acids.

The chain joins TRBV2 to TRBJ2-7, with D possibly TRBD1 on 6 matching bases. The V gene's germline CDR1 is SNHLY and CDR2 FYNNEI. This CDR3 comprises 14 residues. The V and J ends lost 1 base and 2 bases respectively, with 9 bases between them. CDR3 sequence (DNA): TGTGCCAGCAGTGAAGTTCACAGGGCCTACGAGCAGTACGTC. As protein: CASSEVHRAYEQYV.

The rearrangement links TRBV5-6 to TRBJ2-1; maybe TRBD1 (6 bases). The CDR3 length is 14 residues. The germline CDR1 and CDR2 sequences are SGHDT and YYEEEE. The V end lost 0 bases, the J end lost 15 bases, and 19 bases lay between the germline ends. Written as DNA, the CDR3 is TGTGCCAGCAGCTTGGACTTGGGGGCGACAGATTGGTTCTTC. The encoded protein is CASSLDLGATDWFF.

The chain uses TRBV5-1 and TRBJ1-2; D might be TRBD1 (6 bases). In germline, CDR1 is SGHRS, CDR2 YFSETQ. CDR3 length: 14 residues. V lost 1 base and J 4 bases, leaving 11 bases between the germline ends. The CDR3 DNA follows: TGCGCCAGCAGCTTGACAGGGATCGGCTATGGCTACACCTTC. Translation: CASSLTGIGYGYTF.

This chain connects TRBV5-6 to TRBJ1-2, with unresolved D. With 0 bases removed from V and 4 bases from J, the gap between germline ends came to 22 bases. From germline, CDR1 is SGHDT and CDR2 YYEEEE. The length of the CDR3 is 18 residues. The CDR3 region is CASSLVRERFVTSYGYTF. In DNA, the CDR3 is TGTGCCAGCAGCTTGGTGAGGGAACGGTTTGTCACCTCCTATGGCTACACCTTC.

The J gene is TRBJ1-1, the V gene TRBV28; TRBD1 matches at 12 bases. Germline CDR1 MDHEN, CDR2 SYDVKM. V dropped 3 bases and J dropped 4; count of bases not matched to a gene: 9. This CDR3 has 17 residues. The CDR3 region has the DNA TGTGCCAGCAGTTTTGTCCCGGGACAGGGGGCGGGCACTGAAGCTTTCTTT. The encoded protein is CASSFVPGQGAGTEAFF.

The chain carries TRBV9 and TRBJ1-1; 9 positions agree with TRBD1. CDR1 and CDR2 (germline): SGDLS, YYNGEE. The CDR3 is 16 amino acids. V lost 3 bases, J lost 4 bases, and 10 bases stayed unmatched. DNA for the CDR3: TGTGCCAGCAGCGCTGGGGACAGGGAGTTTGCCACTGAAGCTTTCTTT. Its protein product is CASSAGDREFATEAFF.

The chain employs TRBV19 and TRBJ2-1; TRBD2 might be the D (5 bases). The germline gives CDR1 LNHDA, CDR2 SQIVND (reference sequence). With 4 bases removed from V and 1 base from J, the gap between germline ends came to 11 bases. This CDR3 comprises 15 residues. CDR3 protein: CASSRDGLSYNEQFF. In DNA form, the CDR3 reads TGTGCCAGTAGTAGGGATGGACTGTCCTACAATGAGCAGTTCTTC.

A word on this clone: Other nucleotide sequences in the sample specify the same CDR3. J is TRBJ1-5 and V is TRBV7-2; no firm D call. This CDR3 has 12 residues. Germline-derived CDR1 and CDR2 are SGHTA and FQGNSA. V was trimmed by 3 bases and J by 6 bases, leaving 6 bases between them. This chain's CDR3 is CASSFSGQPQHF. The CDR3 DNA reads as TGTGCCAGCAGCTTTTCCGGTCAGCCCCAGCATTTT.